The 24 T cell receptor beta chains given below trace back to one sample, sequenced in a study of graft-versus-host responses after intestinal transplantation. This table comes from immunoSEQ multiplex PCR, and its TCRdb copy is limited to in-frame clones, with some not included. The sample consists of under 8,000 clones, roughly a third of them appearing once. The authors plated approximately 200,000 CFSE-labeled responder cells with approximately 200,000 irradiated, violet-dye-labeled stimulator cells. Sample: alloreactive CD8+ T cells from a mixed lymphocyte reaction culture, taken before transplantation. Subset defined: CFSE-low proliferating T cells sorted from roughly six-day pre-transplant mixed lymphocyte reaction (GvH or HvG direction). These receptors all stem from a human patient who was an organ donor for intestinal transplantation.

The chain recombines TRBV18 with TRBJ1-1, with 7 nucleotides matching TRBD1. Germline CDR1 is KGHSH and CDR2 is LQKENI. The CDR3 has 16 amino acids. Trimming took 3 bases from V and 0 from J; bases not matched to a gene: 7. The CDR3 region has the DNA TGTGCCAGCTCACCCGTGGAGGGGGCGATGAACACTGAAGCTTTCTTT. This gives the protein CASSPVEGAMNTEAFF.

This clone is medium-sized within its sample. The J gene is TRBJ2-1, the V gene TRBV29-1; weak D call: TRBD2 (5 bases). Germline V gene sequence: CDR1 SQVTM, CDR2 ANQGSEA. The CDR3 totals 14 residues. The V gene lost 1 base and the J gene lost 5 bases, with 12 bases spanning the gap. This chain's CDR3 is CSVEGTGRDNEQFF. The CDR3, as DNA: TGCAGCGTTGAAGGGACTGGTAGAGACAATGAGCAGTTCTTC.

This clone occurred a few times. CDR3 sequence (DNA): TGCGCCAGCAGCCAAGATCTAGGGAGTTCCTACGAGCAGTACTTC. Translating gives CASSQDLGSSYEQYF. The V and J genes are TRBV4-1 and TRBJ2-7; D possibly corresponds to TRBD2 (5 bases). The germline CDR1 and CDR2 sequences are MGHRA and YSYEKL. The germline V and J ends were trimmed by 0 bases and 1 base, with 10 bases remaining between them. This CDR3 region has 15 residues.

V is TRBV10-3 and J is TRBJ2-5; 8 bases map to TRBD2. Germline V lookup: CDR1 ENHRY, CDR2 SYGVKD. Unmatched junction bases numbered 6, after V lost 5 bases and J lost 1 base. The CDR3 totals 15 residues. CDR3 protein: CAISSEAGGQETQYF. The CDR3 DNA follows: TGTGCCATCAGTAGCGAGGCGGGGGGCCAAGAGACCCAGTACTTC.

The CDR3 sequence: CASSPSKGIAPYEQYF. CDR3 DNA sequence: TGTGCCAGCTCACCATCCAAGGGGATTGCCCCCTACGAGCAGTACTTC. The V and J genes are TRBV18 and TRBJ2-7; the D gene is possibly TRBD1 (5 bases). The CDR3 is 16 residues long. V was pared by 2 bases and J by 2 bases, with 16 bases between. Germline lookup yields CDR1 KGHSH and CDR2 LQKENI.

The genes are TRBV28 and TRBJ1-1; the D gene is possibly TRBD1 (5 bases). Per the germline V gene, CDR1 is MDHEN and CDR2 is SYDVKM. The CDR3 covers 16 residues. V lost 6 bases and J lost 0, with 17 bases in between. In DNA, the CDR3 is TGTGCCAGCAGCATCTCGAAGGGGTACATGAACACTGAAGCTTTCTTT. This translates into CASSISKGYMNTEAFF.

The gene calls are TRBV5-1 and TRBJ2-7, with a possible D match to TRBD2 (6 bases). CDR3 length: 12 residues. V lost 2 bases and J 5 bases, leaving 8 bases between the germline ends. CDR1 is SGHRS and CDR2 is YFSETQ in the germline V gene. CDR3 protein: CASSFWGDEQYF. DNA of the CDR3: TGCGCCAGCAGCTTTTGGGGGGACGAGCAGTACTTC. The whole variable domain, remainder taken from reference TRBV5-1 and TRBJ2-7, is KAGVTQTPRYLIKTRGQQVTLSCSPISGHRSVSWYQQTPGQGLQFLFEYFSETQRNKGNFPGRFSGRQFSNSRSEMNVSTLELGDSALYLCASSFWGDEQYFGPGTRLTVT.

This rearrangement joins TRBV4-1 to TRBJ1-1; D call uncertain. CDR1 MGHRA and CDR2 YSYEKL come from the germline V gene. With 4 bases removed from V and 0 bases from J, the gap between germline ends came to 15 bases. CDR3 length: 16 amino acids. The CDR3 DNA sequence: TGCGCCAGCAGCCCTACGCCCCATGAAATGAACACTGAAGCTTTCTTT. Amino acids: CASSPTPHEMNTEAFF.

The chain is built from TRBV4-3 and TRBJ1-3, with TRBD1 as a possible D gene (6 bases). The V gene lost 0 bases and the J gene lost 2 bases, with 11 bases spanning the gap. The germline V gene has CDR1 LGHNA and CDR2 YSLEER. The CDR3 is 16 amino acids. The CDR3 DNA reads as TGCGCCAGCAGCCAAGATCGGCAGGGGCCTGGAAACACCATATATTTT. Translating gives CASSQDRQGPGNTIYF.

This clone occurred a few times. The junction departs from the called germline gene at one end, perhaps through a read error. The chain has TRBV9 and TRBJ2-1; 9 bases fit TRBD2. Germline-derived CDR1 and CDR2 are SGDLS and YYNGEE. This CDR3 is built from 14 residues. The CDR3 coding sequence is TGTGCCAGCAGCGGTGGGACTAGCTACAGTGAGCAGTTCTTC. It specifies CASSGGTSYSEQFF.

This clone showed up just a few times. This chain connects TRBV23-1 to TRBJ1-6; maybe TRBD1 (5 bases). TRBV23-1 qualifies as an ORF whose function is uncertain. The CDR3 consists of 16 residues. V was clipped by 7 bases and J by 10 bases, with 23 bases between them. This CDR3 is CASIPFFPGLRSPLHF. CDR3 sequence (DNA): TGCGCCAGCATCCCCTTTTTTCCGGGACTTCGGTCACCCCTCCACTTT.

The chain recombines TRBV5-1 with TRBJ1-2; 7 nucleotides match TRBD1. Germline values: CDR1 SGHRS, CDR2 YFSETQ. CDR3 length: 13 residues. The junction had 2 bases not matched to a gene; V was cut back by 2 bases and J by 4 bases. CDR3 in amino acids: CASSLWTGYGYTF. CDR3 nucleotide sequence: TGCGCCAGCAGCTTATGGACAGGCTATGGCTACACCTTC.

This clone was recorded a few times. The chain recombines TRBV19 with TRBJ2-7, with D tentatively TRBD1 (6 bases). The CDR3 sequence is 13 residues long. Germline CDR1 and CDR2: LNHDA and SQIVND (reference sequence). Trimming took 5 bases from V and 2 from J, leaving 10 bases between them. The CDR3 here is CASSAGAAYEQYF. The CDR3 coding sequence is TGTGCCAGTAGTGCAGGGGCAGCCTACGAGCAGTACTTC.

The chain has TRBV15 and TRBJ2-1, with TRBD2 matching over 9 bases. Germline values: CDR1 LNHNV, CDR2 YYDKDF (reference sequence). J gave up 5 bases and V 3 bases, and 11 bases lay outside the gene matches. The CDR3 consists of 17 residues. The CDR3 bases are TGTGCCACCAGCAGCCCAATTCGTCTAGCGGGAAACAATGAGCAGTTCTTC. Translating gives CATSSPIRLAGNNEQFF.

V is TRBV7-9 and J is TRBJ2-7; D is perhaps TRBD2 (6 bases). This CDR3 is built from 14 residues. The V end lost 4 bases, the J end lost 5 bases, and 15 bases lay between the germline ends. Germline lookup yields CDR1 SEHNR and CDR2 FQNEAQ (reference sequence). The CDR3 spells CASSSAGSGNEQYF. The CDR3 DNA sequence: TGTGCCAGCAGCTCGGCCGGGAGTGGAAACGAGCAGTACTTC.

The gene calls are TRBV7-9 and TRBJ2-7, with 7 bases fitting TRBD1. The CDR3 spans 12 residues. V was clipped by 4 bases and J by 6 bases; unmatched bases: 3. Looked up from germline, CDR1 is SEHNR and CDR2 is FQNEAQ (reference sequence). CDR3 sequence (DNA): TGTGCCAGCAGCTCAACAGGGGTCGAGCAGTACTTC. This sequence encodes CASSSTGVEQYF.

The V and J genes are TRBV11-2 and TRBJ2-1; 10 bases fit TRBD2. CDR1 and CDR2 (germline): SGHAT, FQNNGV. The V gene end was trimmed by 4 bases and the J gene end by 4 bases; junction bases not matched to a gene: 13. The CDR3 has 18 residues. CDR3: CASSSAGGPEFFYNEQFF. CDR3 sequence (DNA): TGTGCCAGCAGCTCAGCGGGGGGGCCAGAATTCTTTTACAATGAGCAGTTCTTC.

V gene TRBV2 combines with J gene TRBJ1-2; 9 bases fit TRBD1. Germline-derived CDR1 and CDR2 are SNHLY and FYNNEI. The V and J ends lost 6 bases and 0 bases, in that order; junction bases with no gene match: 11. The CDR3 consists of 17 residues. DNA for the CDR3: TGTGCCAGCAGCTACGGGGGACAGGGCTTCGCTAACTATGGCTACACCTTC. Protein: CASSYGGQGFANYGYTF.

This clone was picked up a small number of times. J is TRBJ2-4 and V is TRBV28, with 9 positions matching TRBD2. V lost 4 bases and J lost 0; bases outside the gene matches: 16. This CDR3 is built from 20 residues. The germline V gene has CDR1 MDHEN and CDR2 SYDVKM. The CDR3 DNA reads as TGTGCCAGCAGTTCACCAATTTACCTGTCACTAGCGGGAGCCAAAAACATTCAGTACTTC. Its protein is CASSSPIYLSLAGAKNIQYF. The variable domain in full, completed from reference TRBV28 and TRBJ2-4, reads DVKVTQSSRYLVKRTGEKVFLECVQDMDHENMFWYRQDPGLGLRLIYFSYDVKMKEKGDIPEGYSVSREKKERFSLILESASTNQTSMYLCASSSPIYLSLAGAKNIQYFGAGTRLSVL.

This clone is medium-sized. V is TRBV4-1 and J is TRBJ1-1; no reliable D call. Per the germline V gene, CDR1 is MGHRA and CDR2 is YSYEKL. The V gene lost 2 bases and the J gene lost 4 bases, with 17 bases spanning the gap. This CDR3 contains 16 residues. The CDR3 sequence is CASSQFPRVFGTEAFF. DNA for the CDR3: TGCGCCAGCAGCCAATTCCCTCGCGTCTTTGGCACTGAAGCTTTCTTT.

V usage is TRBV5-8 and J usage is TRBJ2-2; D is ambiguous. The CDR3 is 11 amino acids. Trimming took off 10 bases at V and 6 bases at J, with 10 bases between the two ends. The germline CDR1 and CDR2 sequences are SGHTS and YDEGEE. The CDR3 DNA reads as TGTGCCTGCGAATTGGCCGGGGAGCTGTTTTTT. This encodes CACELAGELFF.

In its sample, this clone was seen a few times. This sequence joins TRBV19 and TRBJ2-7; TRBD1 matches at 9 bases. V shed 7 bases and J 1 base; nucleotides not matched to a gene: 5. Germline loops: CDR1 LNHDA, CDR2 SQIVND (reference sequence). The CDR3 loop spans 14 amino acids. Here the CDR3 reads CASTAGQGSYEQYF. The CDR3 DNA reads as TGTGCCAGTACCGCTGGACAGGGGTCCTACGAGCAGTACTTC.

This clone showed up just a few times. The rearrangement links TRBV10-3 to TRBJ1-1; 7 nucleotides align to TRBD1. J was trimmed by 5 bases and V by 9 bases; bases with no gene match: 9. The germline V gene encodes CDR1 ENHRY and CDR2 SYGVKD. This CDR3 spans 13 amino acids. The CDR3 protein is CAIRKRGPTEAFF. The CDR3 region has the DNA TGTGCCATTAGAAAGAGGGGGCCAACTGAAGCTTTCTTT.

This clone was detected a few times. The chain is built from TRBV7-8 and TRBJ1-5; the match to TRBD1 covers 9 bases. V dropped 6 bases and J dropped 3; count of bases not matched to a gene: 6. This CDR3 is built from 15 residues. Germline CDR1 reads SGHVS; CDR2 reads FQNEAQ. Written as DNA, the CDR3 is TGTGCCAGCAGTCGGGGACAGGGTGACAATCAGCCCCAGCATTTT. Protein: CASSRGQGDNQPQHF. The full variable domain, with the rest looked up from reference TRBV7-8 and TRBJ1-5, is GAGVSQSPRYKVAKRGQDVALRCDPISGHVSLFWYQQALGQGPEFLTYFQNEAQLDKSGLPSDRFFAERPEGSVSTLKIQRTQQEDSAVYLCASSRGQGDNQPQHFGDGTRLSIL.